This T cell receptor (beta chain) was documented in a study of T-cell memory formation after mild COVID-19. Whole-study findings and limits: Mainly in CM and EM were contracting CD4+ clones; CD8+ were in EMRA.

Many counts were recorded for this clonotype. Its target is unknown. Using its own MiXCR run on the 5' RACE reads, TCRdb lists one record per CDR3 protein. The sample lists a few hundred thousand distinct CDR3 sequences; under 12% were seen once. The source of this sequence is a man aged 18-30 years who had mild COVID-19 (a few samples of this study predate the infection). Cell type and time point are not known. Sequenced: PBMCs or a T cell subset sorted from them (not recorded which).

CDR3 coding DNA: TGCAGTGCTGCTGGACAGGGTAGGAGCAATCAGCCCCAGCATTTT. It yields the protein CSAAGQGRSNQPQHF. V gene TRBV20-1 combines with J gene TRBJ1-5, with 8 bases aligning to TRBD1. J lost 1 base, V lost 5 bases, and 7 bases had no gene match. The CDR3 covers 15 residues. Germline V CDR1 and CDR2: DFQATT, SNEGSKA (reference sequence).